What follows are 27 T cell receptor beta chains derived from one specimen sequenced in a study of blood T cell repertoires in COVID-19. TCRdb's copy holds only in-frame clones and misses some; the assay was immunoSEQ multiplex PCR. The table shows 200,000 to 250,000 clones, with 85% to 90% occurring only once. The sample consisted of PBMCs or T cells enriched from blood (not recorded which). These receptors were taken from a young man who had recovered from COVID-19.

The V call is TRBV14, the J call TRBJ1-1; D not resolved. This CDR3 contains 14 residues. Trimming cost V 4 bases and J 0 bases, with 9 bases left between them. CDR1 is SGHDN and CDR2 is FVKESK in the germline V gene. In DNA, the CDR3 is TGTGCCAGCAGCCCCGGAGGCGTGAACACTGAAGCTTTCTTT. It is translated as CASSPGGVNTEAFF.

The chain couples TRBV25-1 to TRBJ1-4, with 7 bases matching TRBD1. Germline-derived CDR1 and CDR2 are MGHDK and SYGVNS. With 6 bases clipped from V and 4 bases from J, the junction kept 8 bases outside the gene matches. CDR3 length equals 15 residues. The CDR3 protein is CASRSTGAINEKLFF. The CDR3 DNA reads as TGTGCCAGCAGATCAACAGGGGCTATTAATGAAAAACTGTTTTTT.

J is TRBJ1-5 and V is TRBV19; D is uncertain. Germline V CDR1 and CDR2: LNHDA, SQIVND (reference sequence). The germline V and J ends were trimmed by 9 bases and 1 base, with 7 bases remaining between them. This CDR3 region has 12 residues. In DNA, the CDR3 is TGTGCCAGCGAACAGAGCAATCAGCCCCAGCATTTT. Amino acids: CASEQSNQPQHF.

The gene calls are TRBV30 and TRBJ2-7; the match to TRBD2 covers 10 bases. The V gene end was trimmed by 0 bases and the J gene end by 4 bases; junction bases not matched to a gene: 6. From germline, CDR1 is GTSNPN and CDR2 SVGIG (reference sequence). The CDR3 totals 15 residues. The CDR3 DNA reads TGTGCCTGGAGTGTACACCCTAGCGGGAGTTACGAGCAGTACTTC. The encoded protein is CAWSVHPSGSYEQYF.

The chain joins TRBV23-1 to TRBJ1-2; D may be TRBD1 (6 bases). TRBV23-1 is known as an ORF, though its function is uncertain. This CDR3 has 12 amino acids. The V and J ends lost 7 bases and 3 bases respectively, with 9 bases between them. The CDR3 loop is CASTGDDYGYTF. As DNA, the CDR3 is TGCGCCAGCACAGGGGACGACTATGGCTACACCTTC.

The gene calls are TRBV5-1 and TRBJ2-1; 7 nucleotides line up with TRBD2. Germline assignment: CDR1 SGHRS and CDR2 YFSETQ. The CDR3 runs 13 residues. Trimming cost V 7 bases and J 4 bases; bases outside gene matches: 5. The CDR3 is CASARGDYNEQFF. As DNA, the CDR3 is TGCGCCAGCGCCCGGGGGGATTACAATGAGCAGTTCTTC.

V gene TRBV11-2 combines with J gene TRBJ2-1; D is perhaps TRBD1 (5 bases). The V end was cut by 2 bases, the J end by 6 bases, with 14 bases between. The germline CDR1 and CDR2 sequences are SGHAT and FQNNGV. The CDR3 spans 15 residues. This CDR3 reads CASSLSRERVNEQFF. In DNA form, the CDR3 reads TGTGCCAGCAGCTTATCCAGGGAACGAGTCAATGAGCAGTTCTTC.

This clone has just one count. The rearrangement uses TRBV4-2 and TRBJ2-5; TRBD2 matches 14 bases. Looked up from germline, CDR1 is LGHNA and CDR2 is YNFKEQ. The CDR3 extends over 16 amino acids. J lost 2 bases, V lost 4 bases, and 3 bases had no gene match. The CDR3 DNA is TGTGCCAGCAGCCTGGGACTAGCGGGAGAACAAGAGACCCAGTACTTC. Its translation: CASSLGLAGEQETQYF.

The chain couples TRBV7-2 to TRBJ2-7, with TRBD2 matching over 13 bases. CDR3 length equals 18 residues. The V gene's germline CDR1 is SGHTA and CDR2 FQGNSA. V shed 4 bases, J shed 2 bases, and the junction held 11 bases outside the gene matches. The CDR3 region is CASSSTPGLAGAAYEQYF. CDR3 sequence (DNA): TGTGCCAGCAGCTCCACTCCTGGACTAGCGGGAGCGGCCTACGAGCAGTACTTC.

V gene TRBV7-2 combines with J gene TRBJ2-3; D ambiguous. V lost 4 bases and J lost 7, with 18 bases in between. The CDR3 runs 15 residues. Germline CDR1 is SGHTA and CDR2 is FQGNSA. The CDR3 loop is CASSSYGESQNTQYF. DNA of the CDR3: TGTGCCAGCAGCTCATACGGAGAGTCCCAGAATACGCAGTATTTT. The full variable domain, with the rest looked up from reference TRBV7-2 and TRBJ2-3, is GAGVSQSPSNKVTEKGKDVELRCDPISGHTALYWYRQSLGQGLEFLIYFQGNSAPDKSGLPSDRFSAERTGGSVSTLTIQRTQQEDSAVYLCASSSYGESQNTQYFGPGTRLTVL.

This CDR3 is CASSPMGGASYEQYF. The CDR3 nucleotides are TGTGCCAGCTCACCAATGGGAGGGGCCTCCTACGAGCAGTACTTC. The chain couples TRBV18 to TRBJ2-7; 7 positions agree with TRBD2. Germline CDR1 is KGHSH and CDR2 is LQKENI. V was pared by 2 bases and J by 0 bases, with 4 bases of the junction left unmatched. The CDR3 consists of 15 residues.

The gene calls are TRBV2 and TRBJ2-1; TRBD2 aligns across 13 bases. Germline values: CDR1 SNHLY, CDR2 FYNNEI. V lost 5 bases and J lost 4; bases outside the gene matches: 8. CDR3 length: 17 residues. In DNA form, the CDR3 reads TGTGCCAGCAGTCGGACTAGCGGGGGCACTAGGTACAATGAGCAGTTCTTC. The encoded protein is CASSRTSGGTRYNEQFF.

The CDR3 DNA sequence: TGTGCCAGTAGTATCACCTTGACAGGTAGAGCGGATACGCAGTATTTT. Its protein is CASSITLTGRADTQYF. The chain has TRBV19 and TRBJ2-3; tentative D call: TRBD1 (6 bases). Trimming shortened V by 3 bases and J by 6 bases, and 19 bases separated the two germline ends. The CDR3 is 16 residues long. Per germline, CDR1 LNHDA and CDR2 SQIVND (reference sequence).

The rearrangement joins TRBV5-1 to TRBJ2-7, with 11 nucleotides matching TRBD2. Germline trimming cut 4 bases from V and 0 bases from J; bases unmatched to any gene: 6. Per the germline V gene, CDR1 is SGHRS and CDR2 is YFSETQ. This CDR3 is 16 amino acids long. CDR3 protein: CASSETGTSGSYEQYF. The CDR3 nucleotides are TGCGCCAGCAGCGAGACCGGGACTAGCGGCTCCTACGAGCAGTACTTC.

The J gene is TRBJ1-3, the V gene TRBV25-1; D unresolved. The germline V gene has CDR1 MGHDK and CDR2 SYGVNS. The CDR3 runs 15 residues. V lost 6 bases, J lost 0 bases, and 12 bases lay in between. DNA of the CDR3: TGTGCCAGCAGCCCCTTTGGCAGCTCTGGAAACACCATATATTTT. It yields the protein CASSPFGSSGNTIYF.

The rearrangement uses TRBV28 and TRBJ2-4; 7 bases agree with TRBD1. Germline V gene sequence: CDR1 MDHEN, CDR2 SYDVKM. Trimming at V came to 5 bases and at J to 0 bases, leaving 13 bases not matched to a gene. The length of the CDR3 is 18 residues. In DNA form, the CDR3 reads TGTGCCAGCAGTCTCGTCTATCGGGACAGTATAGCCAAAAACATTCAGTACTTC. Protein: CASSLVYRDSIAKNIQYF.

The chain links TRBV28 to TRBJ2-7, with a tentative D call TRBD2 (6 bases). The germline V and J ends were trimmed by 7 bases and 1 base, with 14 bases remaining between them. The CDR3 is made up of 14 amino acids. The germline CDR1 and CDR2 sequences are MDHEN and SYDVKM. CDR3 in amino acids: CASTKLAKSYEQYF. The CDR3 DNA reads TGTGCCAGCACCAAACTAGCTAAGTCCTACGAGCAGTACTTC.

The rearrangement joins TRBV5-1 to TRBJ2-7; maybe TRBD1 (5 bases). The CDR3 has 14 residues. V was clipped by 3 bases and J by 3 bases, with 13 bases between them. Germline V gene sequence: CDR1 SGHRS, CDR2 YFSETQ. CDR3 protein: CASSSQGLDYEQYF. The CDR3 DNA is TGCGCCAGCAGCTCCCAGGGTCTTGACTACGAGCAGTACTTC.

This rearrangement joins TRBV15 to TRBJ2-7; 10 positions agree with TRBD1. CDR3 length: 14 amino acids. Germline V gene lookup returns CDR1 LNHNV and CDR2 YYDKDF (reference sequence). V shed 4 bases, J shed 4 bases, and the junction held 4 bases outside the gene matches. The DNA for the CDR3 is TGTGCCACCAGCACGGACAGGGGGGGATACGAGCAGTACTTC. This encodes CATSTDRGGYEQYF.

This chain links TRBV29-1 with TRBJ2-7, with a possible D match to TRBD1 (6 bases). Germline V gene lookup returns CDR1 SQVTM and CDR2 ANQGSEA. V shed 5 bases and J shed 0 bases, with 8 bases lying between them. The CDR3 covers 12 residues. The CDR3 protein is CSVQQGSYEQYF. The CDR3 DNA sequence: TGCAGCGTTCAACAGGGCTCCTACGAGCAGTACTTC.

The genes are TRBV10-2 and TRBJ2-2; perhaps TRBD1 as D (7 bases). With 2 bases removed from V and 3 bases from J, the gap between germline ends came to 16 bases. Per germline, CDR1 WSHSY and CDR2 SAAADI. The CDR3 extends over 17 amino acids. CDR3 protein: CASSERGTAGDTGELFF. CDR3 DNA sequence: TGCGCCAGCAGTGAGCGGGGGACAGCGGGCGACACCGGGGAGCTGTTTTTT.

This clone occurred once. The rearrangement joins TRBV27 to TRBJ2-5, with a possible D match to TRBD1 (6 bases). V was pared by 6 bases and J by 2 bases, with 22 bases between. There are 17 residues in the CDR3. Germline CDR1 and CDR2: MNHEY and SMNVEV (reference sequence). CDR3 loop: CASSTSTNRVIQETQYF. CDR3 nucleotides: TGTGCCAGCAGCACAAGTACGAACAGGGTAATACAAGAGACCCAGTACTTC.

The V gene is TRBV13, the J gene TRBJ2-7; 7 nucleotides line up with TRBD2. The V and J ends lost 5 bases and 3 bases, in that order; junction bases with no gene match: 10. The CDR3 extends over 15 amino acids. Germline V CDR1 and CDR2: PRHDT, FYEKMQ (reference sequence). The CDR3 loop is CASSRTGTKGYEQYF. DNA for the CDR3: TGTGCCAGCAGCCGGACCGGGACTAAAGGCTACGAGCAGTACTTC.

The CDR3 DNA reads as TGTGCCAGCAGCTTACTAGCGAGACCCACAGATACGCAGTATTTT. Residues: CASSLLARPTDTQYF. The chain carries TRBV13 and TRBJ2-3, with D maybe TRBD2 (6 bases). V was trimmed by 2 bases and J by 2 bases, leaving 11 bases between them. The CDR3 runs to 15 residues. The germline V gene encodes CDR1 PRHDT and CDR2 FYEKMQ (reference sequence).

V and J are TRBV5-4 and TRBJ2-5, with 7 positions matching TRBD1. From germline, CDR1 is SGHNT and CDR2 YYREEE (reference sequence). Germline trimming cut 1 base from V and 5 bases from J; bases unmatched to any gene: 8. The CDR3 runs to 15 residues. CDR3 coding DNA: TGTGCCAGCAGCTTGTCGATGGACAGGTTGGAGACCCAGTACTTC. This translates into CASSLSMDRLETQYF.

The rearrangement uses TRBV7-2 and TRBJ1-3; TRBD1 is a possible D gene (5 bases). Between the trimmed V and J ends, which lost 5 bases and 0 bases, there was a span of 8 bases. Germline V lookup: CDR1 SGHTA, CDR2 FQGNSA. The CDR3 contains 14 residues. CDR3 sequence: CASSPGISGNTIYF. The CDR3 DNA reads TGTGCCAGCAGCCCAGGGATCTCTGGAAACACCATATATTTT.

The count of this clone is one. CDR3: CASSAKPGAYEQYF. The CDR3 DNA reads TGTGCCAGCAGTGCTAAACCAGGTGCCTACGAGCAGTACTTC. V and J are TRBV6-2 or TRBV6-3 and TRBJ2-7; D is ambiguous. V gave up 5 bases and J gave up 2 bases, with 13 bases separating them. Germline-derived CDR1 and CDR2 are MNHEY and SVGEGT. This CDR3 spans 14 amino acids.